This entry describes one T cell receptor beta chain. Its antigen remains unidentified. CDR1 and CDR2 from the germline V gene are LNHDA and SQIVND (reference sequence). The CDR3 is 13 amino acids. V dropped 3 bases and J dropped 2 bases, with 7 bases sitting between them. Separation from the roughly 670-subject first cohort characterized the approximately 130-subject validation cohort, to which the donors belonged. These data come from a study of cytomegalovirus exposure and HLA in healthy donors. General study points: Most sequenced TCRs were rare (though some public TCRs occurred in many donors). A few CMV-associated chains proved CMV antigen-specific in vitro. The study designated fewer than 200 TCR beta chains cytomegalovirus-associated.

The repertoire was sequenced with immunoSEQ multiplex PCR; TCRdb's copy has only in-frame clones and lacks some. The table has 150,000 to 200,000 clones, about 80% seen once. The genes are TRBV19 and TRBJ1-1; D is unclear. This sequence was found in a young man in good health and CMV-seropositive. Sequencing used PBMCs. CDR3 sequence (DNA): TGTGCCAGTAGTATTAACAGTAACACTGAAGCTTTCTTT. Its translation: CASSINSNTEAFF.